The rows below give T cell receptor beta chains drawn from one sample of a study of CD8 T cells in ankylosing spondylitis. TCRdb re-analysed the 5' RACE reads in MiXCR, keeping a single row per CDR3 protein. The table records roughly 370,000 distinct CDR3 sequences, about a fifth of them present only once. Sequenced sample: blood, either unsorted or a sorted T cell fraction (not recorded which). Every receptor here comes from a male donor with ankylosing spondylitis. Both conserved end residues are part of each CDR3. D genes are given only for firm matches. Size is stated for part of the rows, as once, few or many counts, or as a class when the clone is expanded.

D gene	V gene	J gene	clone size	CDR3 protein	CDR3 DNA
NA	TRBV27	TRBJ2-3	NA	CASRSAPPSDTQYF	TGTGCCAGCCGTAGCGCCCCCCCCTCAGATACGCAGTATTTT
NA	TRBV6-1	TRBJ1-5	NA	CASSDGPGSGNQPQHF	TGTGCCAGCAGTGATGGACCAGGATCCGGGAATCAGCCCCAGCATTTT
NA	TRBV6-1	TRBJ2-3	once	CASSRWGSSTDTQYF	TGTGCCAGCAGCCGGTGGGGCAGTAGCACAGATACGCAGTATTTT
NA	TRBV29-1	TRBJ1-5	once	CSVVPGSGNQPQHF	TGCAGCGTTGTCCCAGGAAGCGGCAATCAGCCCCAGCATTTT
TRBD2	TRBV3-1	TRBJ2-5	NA	CASSQNPSGMETQYF	TGTGCCAGCAGCCAAAATCCTAGCGGTATGGAGACCCAGTACTTC
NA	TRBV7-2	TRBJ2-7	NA	CASSHRGTYEQYF	TGTGCCAGCAGCCACCGGGGGACCTACGAGCAGTACTTC
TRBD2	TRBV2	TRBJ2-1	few	CASKGTSGRWNEQFF	TGTGCCAGCAAAGGGACTAGCGGGAGATGGAATGAGCAGTTCTTC
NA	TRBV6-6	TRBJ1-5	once	CASRTVRAPQHF	TGTGCCAGCAGGACGGTACGCGCCCCCCAGCATTTT
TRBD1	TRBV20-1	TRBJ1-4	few	CSAKAATGMYEKLFF	TGCAGTGCTAAGGCCGCGACAGGGATGTACGAAAAACTGTTTTTT
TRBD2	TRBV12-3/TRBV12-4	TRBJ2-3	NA	CASTRTSGSHTQYF	TGTGCCAGCACCCGGACTAGCGGGAGCCATACGCAGTATTTT
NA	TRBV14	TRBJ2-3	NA	CASSQEMAWTGITDTQYF	TGTGCCAGCAGCCAAGAAATGGCCTGGACGGGAATCACAGATACGCAGTATTTT
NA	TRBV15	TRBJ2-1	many	CATSRAGSSYNEQFF	TGTGCCACCAGCAGAGCGGGGAGCTCCTACAATGAGCAGTTCTTC
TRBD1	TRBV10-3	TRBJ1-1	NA	CAISPGQGAGNTEAFF	TGTGCCATCAGCCCGGGACAGGGGGCAGGAAACACTGAAGCTTTCTTT
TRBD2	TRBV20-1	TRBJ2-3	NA	CSAPQALAGTDTQYF	TGCAGTGCCCCCCAGGCCCTAGCGGGCACAGATACGCAGTATTTT
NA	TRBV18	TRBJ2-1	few	CASSPQASVLEGEQFF	TGTGCCAGCTCACCACAGGCTAGCGTGTTAGAAGGTGAGCAGTTCTTC
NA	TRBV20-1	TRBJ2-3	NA	CSAVPGQAFTDTQYF	TGCAGTGCTGTCCCGGGACAAGCATTCACAGATACGCAGTATTTT
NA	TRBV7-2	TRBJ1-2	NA	CASSLARFNYGYTF	TGTGCCAGCAGCTTAGCCAGATTTAACTATGGCTACACCTTC
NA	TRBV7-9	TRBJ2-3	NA	CASSLLLGADTQYF	TGTGCCAGCAGCTTATTACTAGGGGCAGATACGCAGTATTTT
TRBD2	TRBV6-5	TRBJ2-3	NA	CASSLPPGRDTDTQYF	TGTGCCAGCAGTCTACCTCCCGGGAGGGACACAGATACGCAGTATTTT
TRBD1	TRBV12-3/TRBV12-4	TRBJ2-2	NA	CASSLLTGGAGGELFF	TGTGCCAGCAGTCTTTTGACAGGGGGCGCGGGCGGGGAGCTGTTTTTT
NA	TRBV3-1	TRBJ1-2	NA	CASSQDLGYTF	TGTGCCAGCAGCCAAGACTTGGGATACACCTTC
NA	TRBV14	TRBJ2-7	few	CASSQEDRIARSSYEQYF	TGTGCCAGCAGCCAAGAAGATCGGATAGCGCGCTCCTCCTACGAGCAGTACTTC
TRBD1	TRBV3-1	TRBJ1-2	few	CASSQFQGADGYTF	TGTGCCAGCAGCCAGTTCCAGGGGGCGGATGGCTACACCTTC
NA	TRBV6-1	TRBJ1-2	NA	CASRSGQATNYGYTF	TGTGCCAGCAGATCCGGACAAGCTACTAACTATGGCTACACCTTC
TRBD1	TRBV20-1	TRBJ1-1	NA	CSARDAGQGAWGAFF	TGCAGTGCTAGAGATGCGGGACAGGGGGCCTGGGGGGCTTTCTTT
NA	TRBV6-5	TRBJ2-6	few	CASSYLLSGANVLTF	TGTGCCAGCAGTTACCTCTTGTCTGGGGCCAACGTCCTGACTTTC
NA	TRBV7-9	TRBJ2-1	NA	CASSRGRGPYNEQFF	TGTGCCAGCAGCCGGGGGCGGGGCCCCTACAATGAGCAGTTCTTC
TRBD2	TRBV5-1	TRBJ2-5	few	CASTLLAGGRETQYF	TGCGCCAGCACCCTCTTAGCGGGAGGTCGGGAGACCCAGTACTTC
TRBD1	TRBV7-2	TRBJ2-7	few	CASRVGTGPYEQYF	TGTGCCAGCAGGGTGGGGACAGGGCCCTACGAGCAGTACTTC
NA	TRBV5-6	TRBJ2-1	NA	CASGDSRGASINNEQFF	TGTGCCAGCGGGGACTCAAGAGGAGCCAGCATAAACAATGAGCAGTTCTTC
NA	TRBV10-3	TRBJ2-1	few	CATRDGVGYNEQFF	TGTGCCACCAGGGACGGGGTTGGCTACAATGAGCAGTTCTTC
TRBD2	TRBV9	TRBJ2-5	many	CASSLPGRDPAQYF	TGTGCCAGCAGCCTTCCTGGGAGGGACCCGGCCCAGTACTTC
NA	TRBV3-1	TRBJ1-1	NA	CASSLIPENTEAFF	TGTGCCAGCAGCCTTATCCCAGAGAACACTGAAGCTTTCTTT
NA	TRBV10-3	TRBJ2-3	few	CAISASGHWGQYF	TGTGCCATCAGTGCCAGCGGTCATTGGGGGCAGTATTTT
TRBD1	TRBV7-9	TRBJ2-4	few	CASSLLARDSNPGRYF	TGTGCCAGCAGCTTATTAGCCCGGGACAGCAACCCTGGACGGTACTTC
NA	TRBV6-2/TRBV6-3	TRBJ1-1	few	CASFIRENTEAFF	TGTGCCAGCTTCATACGCGAGAACACTGAAGCTTTCTTT
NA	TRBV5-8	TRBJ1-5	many	CASSSRGTEQPQHF	TGTGCCAGCAGCTCCCGTGGAACAGAGCAGCCCCAGCATTTT
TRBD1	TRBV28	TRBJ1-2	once	CASGTGVYGYTF	TGTGCCAGCGGAACAGGGGTTTATGGCTACACCTTC
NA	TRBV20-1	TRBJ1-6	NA	CSARDVSNNSPLHF	TGCAGTGCCCGGGACGTATCAAATAATTCACCCCTCCACTTT
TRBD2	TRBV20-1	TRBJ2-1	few	CSGLAGEEQFF	TGCAGTGGTCTAGCGGGAGAAGAGCAGTTCTTC
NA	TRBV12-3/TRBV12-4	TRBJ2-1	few	CASSPWTSPRHEQFF	TGTGCCAGCAGTCCTTGGACGTCCCCGCGGCATGAGCAGTTCTTC
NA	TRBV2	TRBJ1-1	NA	CASSDGFRGSRTEAFF	TGTGCCAGCAGTGACGGGTTTAGGGGATCGCGAACTGAAGCTTTCTTT
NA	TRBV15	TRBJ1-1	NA	CATSRDASLNTEAFF	TGTGCCACCAGCAGAGATGCCAGCCTTAACACTGAAGCTTTCTTT
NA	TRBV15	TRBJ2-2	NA	CATSRIGTGELFF	TGTGCCACCAGCAGAATAGGCACCGGGGAGCTGTTTTTT